The 3 T cell receptor beta chains below come from one sample, sequenced in a study of a mutant IDH1 vaccine in newly diagnosed glioma. Time point reported: baseline, week 1 (first vaccination visit). Treatment indicated: pre-vaccination baseline after standard-of-care therapy. Measured with immunoSEQ multiplex PCR; TCRdb has only the in-frame clones, and not every one. This table has around 53,000 clones, 86% appearing once. The sample in question was PBMCs, obtained from a glioma patient treated with radiotherapy, temozolomide or both. These receptors were taken from a man in his forties or fifties with glioma.

The chain is built from TRBV13 and TRBJ1-2, with D possibly being TRBD1 (6 bases). Germline CDR1 reads PRHDT; CDR2 reads FYEKMQ (reference sequence). The CDR3 covers 14 residues. V gave up 4 bases and J gave up 7 bases, with 16 bases separating them. CDR3 residues: CASSYGGGRVGYTF. The CDR3 DNA follows: TGTGCCAGCAGCTACGGCGGGGGGCGGGTTGGCTACACCTTC.

The CDR3: CASSLVAGGPNNNEQFF. The CDR3 DNA reads TGCGCCAGCAGCTTAGTGGCGGGAGGGCCAAATAACAATGAGCAGTTCTTC. The chain employs TRBV5-1 and TRBJ2-1, with 9 bases aligning to TRBD2. This CDR3 spans 17 amino acids. Trimming removed 2 bases from V and 5 bases from J; junction bases left unmatched: 11. Germline V gene lookup returns CDR1 SGHRS and CDR2 YFSETQ.

This clone occurred once. The chain combines TRBV7-9 with TRBJ2-5; D possibly corresponds to TRBD2 (5 bases). The CDR3 totals 11 residues. Trimming pared 5 bases from V and 7 bases from J, leaving 8 bases between. Per the germline V gene, CDR1 is SEHNR and CDR2 is FQNEAQ (reference sequence). Written as DNA, the CDR3 is TGTGCCAGCAGCCCCGGGGTGACCCAGTACTTC. This gives the protein CASSPGVTQYF.